This T cell receptor (beta chain) was sequenced for a study of breast tumors, draining lymph nodes, adjacent tissues (dated by TCRdb to 2016 to 2018). About the study as a whole: In breast cancer patients, the study compared the TCR beta repertoires of tumor, adjacent nontumor tissue and axillary lymph nodes. The study aimed to assess the relationships and possible T-cell exchange between tumor, surrounding tissue and draining lymph node repertoires in human breast cancer.

Lymph node samples were obtained from the axillary draining lymph nodes of breast cancer patients. Findings and caveats that apply to the study as a whole: Rather than being directly demonstrated, the conclusion that tumor T cells originate in lymph nodes was presented as consistent with a hypothesis. Tumor T-cell repertoires showed less diversity than lymph node repertoires and more diversity than nontumor tissue repertoires, and tumor T-cell repertoires showed preferential V and J gene usage. Tumor and nontumor tissue repertoires were found to be significantly more similar in luminal-like than in basal-like breast cancer. The data were considered consistent with most tumor T cells being derived from the lymph node and subsequently expanding within tumor tissue.

Sequencing relied on an Illumina HiSeq 2000. Multiplex PCR amplification was used to build the TCR beta chain libraries. The amplified TCR beta chain products were analyzed by high-throughput sequencing. The public reads were run again by TCRdb, first through fastp at Q25 and then through MiXCR, and only productive beta chains were kept. Every entry covers one CDR3 protein and lists the most common genes and DNA from its rows. The sample table holds about 120,000 distinct CDR3 sequences, of which nearly 20% were seen once. Over 3% of the sample goes to the ten largest clones. Regarding this clonotype: Which antigen it targets is not known. It has no much larger one-base neighbor in the sample; base qualities were not kept.

CDR1 and CDR2 (MNHEY, SVGAGI) derive from the germline V gene. Reading from cysteine to phenylalanine, the CDR3 counts 14 amino acids. CDR3 DNA is the only sequence kept; it has 42 bases, read in frame from the first base. Trimming removed 2 bases from V and 5 bases from J, leaving 13 bases between the germline ends. Specimen: axillary lymph node tissue. This TCR came from a female donor with breast cancer. Some clones in this sample may be carry-over from other donors' samples. The rearrangement combines TRBV6-5 with TRBJ2-7, with an unclear D gene assignment. CDR3 sequence: CASSYKGPGNEQYF. The bases read TGTGCCAGCAGTTACAAGGGTCCTGGAAACGAGCAGTACTTC.